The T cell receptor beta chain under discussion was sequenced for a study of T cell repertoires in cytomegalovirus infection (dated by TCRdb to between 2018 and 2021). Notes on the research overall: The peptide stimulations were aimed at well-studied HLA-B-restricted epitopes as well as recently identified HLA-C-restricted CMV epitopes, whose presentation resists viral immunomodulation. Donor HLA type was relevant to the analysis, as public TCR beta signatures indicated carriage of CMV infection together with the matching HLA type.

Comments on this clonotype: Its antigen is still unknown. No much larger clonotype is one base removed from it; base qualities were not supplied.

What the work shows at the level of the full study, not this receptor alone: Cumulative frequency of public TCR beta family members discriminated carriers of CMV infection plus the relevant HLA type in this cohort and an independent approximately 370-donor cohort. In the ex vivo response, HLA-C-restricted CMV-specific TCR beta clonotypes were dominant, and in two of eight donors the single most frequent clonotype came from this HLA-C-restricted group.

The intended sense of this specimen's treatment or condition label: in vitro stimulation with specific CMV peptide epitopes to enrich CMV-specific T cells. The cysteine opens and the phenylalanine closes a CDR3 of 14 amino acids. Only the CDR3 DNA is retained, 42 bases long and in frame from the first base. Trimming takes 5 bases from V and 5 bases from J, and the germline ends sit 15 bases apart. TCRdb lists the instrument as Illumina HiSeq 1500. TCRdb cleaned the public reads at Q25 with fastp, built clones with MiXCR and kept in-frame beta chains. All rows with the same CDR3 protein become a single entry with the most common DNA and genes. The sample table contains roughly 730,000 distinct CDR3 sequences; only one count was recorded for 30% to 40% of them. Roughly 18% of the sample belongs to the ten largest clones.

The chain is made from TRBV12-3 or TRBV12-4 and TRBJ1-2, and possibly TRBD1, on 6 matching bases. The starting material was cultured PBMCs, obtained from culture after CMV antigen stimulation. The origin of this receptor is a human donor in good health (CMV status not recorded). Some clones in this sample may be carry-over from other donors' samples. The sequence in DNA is TGTGCCAGCAGTCCTACACAGGGCCTGTATGGCTACACCTTC. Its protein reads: CASSPTQGLYGYTF.